The next 30 T cell receptor beta chains were all read from a single sample in a study of OX40 agonist ivuxolimab in advanced cancers. Produced via immunoSEQ multiplex PCR; TCRdb's table is partial and in-frame only. Here the sample spans about 17,000 clones, roughly 72% being singletons. The material sequenced was CD4+ or CD8+ T cells sorted from blood, taken in a trial of the OX40 agonist ivuxolimab. The receptors were sampled from an adult with an advanced solid tumor such as melanoma, head and neck, liver or kidney cancer.

The V gene is TRBV5-6, the J gene TRBJ2-7, with D perhaps matching TRBD1 (5 bases). The CDR3 totals 14 residues. Trimming stripped 1 base from V and 5 bases from J, with 13 bases between. Per the germline V gene, CDR1 is SGHDT and CDR2 is YYEEEE. For the CDR3, the DNA is TGTGCCAGCAGCTTGTCAAGGGGTATCCACGAGCAGTACTTC. Its protein product is CASSLSRGIHEQYF. Full variable domain (missing parts from reference TRBV5-6 and TRBJ2-7): DAGVTQSPTHLIKTRGQQVTLRCSPKSGHDTVSWYQQALGQGPQFIFQYYEEEERQRGNFPDRFSGHQFPNYSSELNVNALLLGDSALYLCASSLSRGIHEQYFGPGTRLTVT.

The V and J genes are TRBV9 and TRBJ2-2, with 8 bases lining up with TRBD2. Germline CDR1 and CDR2: SGDLS and YYNGEE. The CDR3 length is 16 residues. Unmatched junction bases numbered 5, after V lost 4 bases and J lost 0 bases. CDR3 sequence (DNA): TGTGCCAGCAGCTCAACTAGCGGCCCGAACACCGGGGAGCTGTTTTTT. It is translated as CASSSTSGPNTGELFF.

The chain carries TRBV19 and TRBJ2-5, with D perhaps TRBD2 (6 bases). The CDR3 length is 14 residues. Germline V gene lookup returns CDR1 LNHDA and CDR2 SQIVND (reference sequence). V dropped 6 bases and J dropped 4 bases, with 15 bases sitting between them. The CDR3: CASSQPRRVETQYF. The CDR3 bases are TGTGCCAGTAGCCAGCCCCGGAGGGTAGAGACCCAGTACTTC.

The table lists this clone with a few counts. J is TRBJ1-1 and V is TRBV5-4, with D maybe TRBD1 (6 bases). V lost 4 bases to trimming and J lost 4 bases, with 23 bases between them. Germline-derived CDR1 and CDR2 are SGHNT and YYREEE (reference sequence). The CDR3 covers 17 residues. The CDR3 DNA sequence: TGTGCCAGCAGCATCCCAGGGGAAGGGGCCAGGGGCACTGAAGCTTTCTTT. The encoded protein is CASSIPGEGARGTEAFF.

The chain recombines TRBV9 with TRBJ2-7, with D possibly being TRBD1 or TRBD2 (6 bases each). Germline-derived CDR1 and CDR2 are SGDLS and YYNGEE. The V and J ends lost 3 bases and 0 bases respectively, with 13 bases between them. This CDR3 is built from 15 residues. CDR3 sequence reads: CASSGGAASSYEQYF. The DNA of the CDR3 is TGTGCCAGCAGCGGGGGGGCGGCAAGCTCCTACGAGCAGTACTTC.

In the case of this clone: A far more abundant clone sits one base away, making this likely a read error. The chain employs TRBV4-2 and TRBJ1-1; TRBD1 is a possible D gene (5 bases). The CDR3 is 14 residues long. Germline CDR1 LGHNA, CDR2 YNFKEQ. The germline V and J ends were trimmed by 3 bases and 9 bases, with 17 bases remaining between them. The CDR3 DNA is TGTGCCAGCAGCCACGCCGGGGGTATGGGCCAAGCTTTCTTT. This translates into CASSHAGGMGQAFF.

This clone has just a few counts. The J gene is TRBJ1-1, the V gene TRBV11-3, with D uncertain. The CDR3 is 14 residues long. Trimming took off 5 bases at V and 0 bases at J, with 10 bases between the two ends. Looked up from germline, CDR1 is SGHNT and CDR2 is YENEEA. CDR3 coding DNA: TGTGCCAGCAGCCATCCCTCGTTGAACACTGAAGCTTTCTTT. The encoded protein is CASSHPSLNTEAFF. Together with reference TRBV11-3 and TRBJ1-1, the CDR3 gives the full variable domain: EAGVVQSPRYKIIEKKQPVAFWCNPISGHNTLYWYLQNLGQGPELLIRYENEEAVDDSQLPKDRFSAERLKGVDSTLKIQPAELGDSAVYLCASSHPSLNTEAFFGQGTRLTVV.

This clone was counted only a few times. Being one base from a much bigger clone, this may be a read error. The CDR3 sequence is CASSLGSYEQYF. CDR3 bases: TGTGCCAGCAGCTTAGGGTCCTACGAGCAGTACTTC. V usage is TRBV11-3 and J usage is TRBJ2-7; no definite D call. Germline V gene lookup returns CDR1 SGHNT and CDR2 YENEEA. Trimming took 1 base from V and 1 from J, leaving 2 bases between them. The CDR3 loop spans 12 amino acids.

This clone was detected only a few times. V gene TRBV5-5 combines with J gene TRBJ1-1; no definite D call. The CDR3 consists of 11 residues. Germline V CDR1 and CDR2: SGHKS, YYEKEE (reference sequence). V dropped 5 bases and J dropped 2 bases, with 4 bases sitting between them. The CDR3 coding sequence is TGTGCCAGCAGGCTAAACACTGAAGCTTTCTTT. It specifies CASRLNTEAFF.

This chain joins TRBV19 and TRBJ2-5; possibly TRBD1 or TRBD2 for D (5 bases each). V dropped 3 bases and J dropped 2 bases, with 13 bases sitting between them. The CDR3 spans 15 residues. The germline CDR1 and CDR2 sequences are LNHDA and SQIVND (reference sequence). CDR3 nucleotide sequence: TGTGCCAGTAGTATCCGGGACGCCGGGCAAGAGACCCAGTACTTC. Translated, it gives CASSIRDAGQETQYF.

This rearrangement joins TRBV7-9 to TRBJ2-3; D possibly corresponds to TRBD1 (5 bases). The CDR3 loop spans 14 amino acids. The V end was cut by 5 bases, the J end by 4 bases, with 13 bases between. The germline V gene encodes CDR1 SEHNR and CDR2 FQNEAQ (reference sequence). In nucleotides, the CDR3 is TGTGCCAGCAGCGGACACCCAAGGGCAGATACGCAGTATTTT. Translation: CASSGHPRADTQYF.

CDR3 sequence reads: CASSYSITGINYGYTF. The CDR3 bases are TGTGCCAGCAGTTACTCGATAACGGGGATCAACTATGGCTACACCTTC. V usage is TRBV6-5 and J usage is TRBJ1-2, with no clear D. Germline V gene lookup returns CDR1 MNHEY and CDR2 SVGAGI. The CDR3 extends over 16 amino acids. V was shortened by 0 bases and J by 2 bases, with 13 bases between the two germline ends.

The chain employs TRBV19 and TRBJ2-6; perhaps TRBD2 as D (5 bases). Germline CDR1 reads LNHDA; CDR2 reads SQIVND (reference sequence). The CDR3 runs to 16 residues. V was cut by 6 bases and J by 0 bases, with 12 bases left in between. In DNA, the CDR3 is TGTGCCAGTAGATCTTGGGAGTACTCTGGGGCCAACGTCCTGACTTTC. This translates into CASRSWEYSGANVLTF.

The rearrangement uses TRBV11-3 and TRBJ2-7; no clear D gene. From germline, CDR1 is SGHNT and CDR2 YENEEA. This CDR3 is built from 13 residues. Trimming left V 5 bases short and J 4 bases short, with 12 bases between. In nucleotides, the CDR3 is TGTGCCAGCAGCCTACCCGGATATTACGAGCAGTACTTC. It translates to CASSLPGYYEQYF.

About this clone itself: Other DNA sequences in this specimen translate into the identical CDR3. The V gene is TRBV2, the J gene TRBJ2-7; D perhaps matches TRBD1 (6 bases). CDR3 length: 15 amino acids. Germline values: CDR1 SNHLY, CDR2 FYNNEI. Trimming removed 1 base from V and 3 bases from J, with 13 bases in between. The CDR3 bases are TGTGCCAGCAGTGAAGTGACCTCGGGACACTACGAGCAGTACTTC. Its protein is CASSEVTSGHYEQYF.

This clone turned up a few times. This sequence joins TRBV6-1 and TRBJ1-2; no reliable D call. This CDR3 is built from 15 residues. The V gene's germline CDR1 is MNHNS and CDR2 SASEGT. The ends were cut back, 7 bases at V and 4 bases at J, with 19 bases in the middle. CDR3 sequence: CASTPGAGRGYGYTF. The CDR3 nucleotides are TGTGCCAGCACCCCGGGAGCCGGACGGGGCTATGGCTACACCTTC.

J is TRBJ2-7 and V is TRBV7-2; 10 bases are a match to TRBD2. This CDR3 spans 14 amino acids. The V gene's germline CDR1 is SGHTA and CDR2 FQGNSA. Unmatched junction bases numbered 5, after V lost 5 bases and J lost 4 bases. CDR3 protein: CASSPPGLAYEQYF. In DNA, the CDR3 is TGTGCCAGCAGCCCCCCGGGACTAGCGTACGAGCAGTACTTC.

The chain recombines TRBV28 with TRBJ2-7; D might be TRBD1 (6 bases). The CDR3 spans 14 residues. From germline, CDR1 is MDHEN and CDR2 SYDVKM. V was pared by 3 bases and J by 2 bases, with 11 bases between. CDR3 nucleotides: TGTGCCAGCAGTTTCCAAGCAGGGGCCTACGAGCAGTACTTC. Translating it yields CASSFQAGAYEQYF. Full variable domain (remainder filled in from reference TRBV28 and TRBJ2-7): DVKVTQSSRYLVKRTGEKVFLECVQDMDHENMFWYRQDPGLGLRLIYFSYDVKMKEKGDIPEGYSVSREKKERFSLILESASTNQTSMYLCASSFQAGAYEQYFGPGTRLTVT.

The chain links TRBV7-8 to TRBJ2-7; D is ambiguous. Trimming pared 5 bases from V and 1 base from J, leaving 3 bases between. Germline V gene lookup returns CDR1 SGHVS and CDR2 FQNEAQ. This CDR3 comprises 11 residues. In DNA form, the CDR3 reads TGTGCCAGCAGCGCTTCCTACGAGCAGTACTTC. Translated, it gives CASSASYEQYF.

This clone has just a few counts. The V gene is TRBV15, the J gene TRBJ2-7, with D unresolved. Per the germline V gene, CDR1 is LNHNV and CDR2 is YYDKDF (reference sequence). The CDR3 is 13 residues long. Trimming took off 2 bases at V and 3 bases at J, with 8 bases between the two ends. This CDR3 reads CATSRYAGYEQYF. The CDR3 DNA reads as TGTGCCACCAGCAGATATGCCGGCTACGAGCAGTACTTC.

The gene calls are TRBV19 and TRBJ1-6, with 9 bases aligning to TRBD1. Germline-derived CDR1 and CDR2 are LNHDA and SQIVND (reference sequence). Trimming took 5 bases from V and 8 from J; bases not matched to a gene: 10. The CDR3 totals 16 residues. The DNA of the CDR3 is TGTGCCAGTAGTCTCCTGGGGACAGGGTATTATTCACCCCTCCACTTT. This sequence encodes CASSLLGTGYYSPLHF. Looking up the rest from reference TRBV19 and TRBJ1-6 gives the full variable domain: DGGITQSPKYLFRKEGQNVTLSCEQNLNHDAMYWYRQDPGQGLRLIYYSQIVNDFQKGDIAEGYSVSREKKESFPLTVTSAQKNPTAFYLCASSLLGTGYYSPLHFGNGTRLTVT.

This rearrangement joins TRBV29-1 to TRBJ2-1; 7 bases agree with TRBD1. This CDR3 has 14 amino acids. Trimming removed 1 base from V and 4 bases from J; junction bases left unmatched: 4. Germline V gene data show CDR1 as SQVTM and CDR2 as ANQGSEA. The CDR3 DNA reads as TGCAGCGTTGAAGGGACAGGCGCTTACAATGAGCAGTTCTTC. Residues: CSVEGTGAYNEQFF.

The chain recombines TRBV4-3 with TRBJ1-4; the D is unclear. Trimming removed 1 base at V and 5 bases at J, with 23 bases between. The CDR3 runs to 19 residues. Germline CDR1 reads LGHNA; CDR2 reads YSLEER. CDR3 sequence reads: CASSQVSLIRVTRNEKLFF. The CDR3 DNA sequence: TGCGCCAGCAGCCAAGTTTCTCTAATCCGGGTGACACGGAATGAAAAACTGTTTTTT.

V gene TRBV27 combines with J gene TRBJ1-5; D is perhaps TRBD1 (6 bases). CDR3 length: 13 residues. V lost 8 bases and J lost 5, with 13 bases in between. Germline CDR1 is MNHEY and CDR2 is SMNVEV (reference sequence). The CDR3 reads CASGGGRDQPQHF. The CDR3 DNA reads as TGTGCCAGCGGGGGGGGGCGGGATCAGCCCCAGCATTTT.

The rearrangement uses TRBV5-1 and TRBJ2-1; TRBD2 aligns across 8 bases. V lost 9 bases to trimming and J lost 6 bases; unmatched junction nucleotides: 11. The germline CDR1 and CDR2 sequences are SGHRS and YFSETQ. The length of the CDR3 is 14 residues. The CDR3 protein is CATSSGGGGNEQFF. The CDR3 DNA sequence: TGCGCCACCTCGTCCGGGGGGGGAGGCAATGAGCAGTTCTTC.

V is TRBV7-6 and J is TRBJ2-1; the D is unclear. The V gene lost 1 base and the J gene lost 4 bases, with 11 bases spanning the gap. This CDR3 has 15 residues. CDR1 is SGHVS and CDR2 is FNYEAQ in the germline V gene. The CDR3 DNA reads TGTGCCAGCAGCTTAGAGTTTGACGGGTACAATGAGCAGTTCTTC. As protein: CASSLEFDGYNEQFF.

The chain recombines TRBV27 with TRBJ2-7; 7 bases line up with TRBD1. The CDR3 runs to 15 residues. Trimming removed 0 bases from V and 4 bases from J; junction bases left unmatched: 6. Germline loops: CDR1 MNHEY, CDR2 SMNVEV (reference sequence). The CDR3 loop reads CASSLSTGSLYEQYF. CDR3 nucleotides: TGTGCCAGCAGTTTATCGACAGGGTCTTTGTACGAGCAGTACTTC.

The V gene is TRBV7-6, the J gene TRBJ1-1, with D possibly matching TRBD1 (6 bases). The germline CDR1 and CDR2 sequences are SGHVS and FNYEAQ. The CDR3 extends over 15 amino acids. The V end lost 5 bases, the J end lost 0 bases, and 13 bases lay between the germline ends. CDR3 DNA sequence: TGTGCCAGCAGCCAAGGGACATATATGAACACTGAAGCTTTCTTT. It specifies CASSQGTYMNTEAFF.

This clone was seen more than once but under ten times. This chain connects TRBV30 to TRBJ1-2; no firm D call. The germline CDR1 and CDR2 sequences are GTSNPN and SVGIG (reference sequence). There are 13 residues in the CDR3. Trimming took off 3 bases at V and 0 bases at J, with 8 bases between the two ends. The CDR3 DNA reads as TGTGCCTGGAGAACCACTTCTAACTATGGCTACACCTTC. Translating gives CAWRTTSNYGYTF.

The genes are TRBV28 and TRBJ1-2, with D maybe TRBD1 (5 bases). The CDR3 runs to 13 residues. Trimming stripped 1 base from V and 8 bases from J, with 11 bases between. CDR1 is MDHEN and CDR2 is SYDVKM in the germline V gene. The CDR3 bases are TGTGCCAGCAGTTTATCAAGGGGCCAAGGCTACACCTTC. It yields the protein CASSLSRGQGYTF.